Below, 29 T cell receptor beta chains from the same sample are listed, as sequenced in a study of OX40 agonist ivuxolimab in advanced cancers. Here immunoSEQ multiplex PCR was the method, and the copy in TCRdb shows in-frame clones only, minus some. The data contain 96,000 or so clones, 80% to 95% of them seen just once; the ten biggest clones take up about 1.5%. The sample consisted of CD4+ or CD8+ T cells sorted from blood, taken in a trial of the OX40 agonist ivuxolimab. These receptors came from an adult with an advanced solid tumor such as melanoma, head and neck, liver or kidney cancer.

The chain links TRBV7-2 to TRBJ1-1; D is unclear. V was shortened by 2 bases and J by 5 bases, with 9 bases between the two germline ends. Germline V gives CDR1 SGHTA, CDR2 FQGNSA. The CDR3 totals 13 residues. The CDR3 sequence: CASSLSISTEAFF. CDR3 DNA: TGTGCCAGCAGCTTAAGCATCAGTACTGAAGCTTTCTTT.

This clone was observed once. The chain recombines TRBV10-3 with TRBJ1-1; D remains ambiguous. The V end was cut by 11 bases, the J end by 7 bases, with 14 bases between. The CDR3 sequence is 11 residues long. The germline V gene encodes CDR1 ENHRY and CDR2 SYGVKD. As DNA, the CDR3 is TGTGCCGCCCGGACTGGGAATGAAGCTTTCTTT. Its protein product is CAARTGNEAFF.

The chain combines TRBV19 with TRBJ2-3; 9 bases fit TRBD1. The ends lost 5 bases at V and 8 bases at J; junction bases unmatched: 8. The CDR3 runs to 14 residues. From germline, CDR1 is LNHDA and CDR2 SQIVND (reference sequence). As DNA, the CDR3 is TGTGCCAGTAGTTTAACAGGGGGCATTGGTACGCAGTATTTT. As protein: CASSLTGGIGTQYF.

The J gene is TRBJ2-3, the V gene TRBV11-2, with 8 bases identical to TRBD2. In germline, CDR1 is SGHAT, CDR2 FQNNGV. With V trimmed by 2 bases and J by 6 bases, 13 bases remained unmatched. The CDR3 is made up of 17 amino acids. The CDR3 sequence: CASSLYREGGASDTQYF. In DNA, the CDR3 is TGTGCCAGCAGCTTATATCGGGAGGGCGGGGCCTCGGATACGCAGTATTTT.

The V gene is TRBV29-1, the J gene TRBJ2-3; a weak D match, TRBD1 (6 bases). The V gene's germline CDR1 is SQVTM and CDR2 ANQGSEA. V was trimmed by 6 bases and J by 1 base, leaving 20 bases between them. The CDR3 totals 16 residues. Here the CDR3 DNA reads TGCAGCGTGGATAACCCGGGACAAAGGGGCACAGATACGCAGTATTTT. The encoded protein is CSVDNPGQRGTDTQYF.

This chain links TRBV5-1 with TRBJ2-7; D gene unclear. Between the trimmed V and J ends, which lost 10 bases and 3 bases, there was a span of 8 bases. CDR1 is SGHRS and CDR2 is YFSETQ in the germline V gene. The CDR3 contains 10 residues. The CDR3 reads CARPYYEQYF. CDR3 bases: TGCGCCCGCCCCTACTACGAGCAGTACTTC.

This chain connects TRBV2 to TRBJ1-5; 11 bases are a match to TRBD1. V was clipped by 6 bases and J by 3 bases; unmatched bases: 4. This CDR3 is built from 15 residues. Per the germline V gene, CDR1 is SNHLY and CDR2 is FYNNEI. The CDR3 DNA is TGTGCCAGCAGCCCAGGACAGGGGGCCAATCAGCCCCAGCATTTT. Protein: CASSPGQGANQPQHF. Full variable domain (missing parts from reference TRBV2 and TRBJ1-5): EPEVTQTPSHQVTQMGQEVILRCVPISNHLYFYWYRQILGQKVEFLVSFYNNEISEKSEIFDDQFSVERPDGSNFTLKIRSTKLEDSAMYFCASSPGQGANQPQHFGDGTRLSIL.

This chain uses TRBV23-1 with TRBJ1-2; tentative D call: TRBD1 (6 bases). TRBV23-1 is annotated as an ORF whose role is uncertain. The CDR3 has 13 residues. Trimming removed 10 bases from V and 4 bases from J, with 16 bases in between. CDR3 region: CATDRGAAYGYTF. The CDR3 DNA is TGCGCCACAGATCGGGGGGCGGCCTATGGCTACACCTTC.

The rearrangement uses TRBV6-6 and TRBJ1-1, with 9 bases lining up with TRBD1. With V trimmed by 6 bases and J by 5 bases, 7 bases remained unmatched. The CDR3 is 14 residues long. The germline V gene encodes CDR1 MNHNY and CDR2 SVGAGI (reference sequence). This chain's CDR3 is CASSLDRGWTEAFF. CDR3 bases: TGTGCCAGCAGCCTCGACAGGGGGTGGACTGAAGCTTTCTTT.

This chain uses TRBV7-9 with TRBJ2-7, with D unresolved. The CDR3 is 12 residues long. Looked up from germline, CDR1 is SEHNR and CDR2 is FQNEAQ (reference sequence). V was pared by 3 bases and J by 2 bases, with 5 bases between. This CDR3 is CASSLATYEQYF. The CDR3 nucleotides are TGTGCCAGCAGCTTGGCAACCTACGAGCAGTACTTC.

In regard to this clone: This CDR3 is also generated by other DNA sequences in the sample. The V gene is TRBV29-1, the J gene TRBJ1-4, with D maybe TRBD1 (5 bases). This CDR3 has 13 residues. Looked up from germline, CDR1 is SQVTM and CDR2 is ANQGSEA. V was cut by 4 bases and J by 7 bases, with 13 bases left in between. The CDR3 is CSVGGRGGEKLFF. As DNA, the CDR3 is TGCAGCGTTGGGGGACGTGGGGGTGAAAAACTGTTTTTT.

The chain combines TRBV5-1 with TRBJ2-5; 9 nucleotides match TRBD1. The germline V gene has CDR1 SGHRS and CDR2 YFSETQ. The CDR3 has 14 residues. V trimming: 4 bases; J trimming: 5 bases; junction bases outside the gene matches: 6. In nucleotides, the CDR3 is TGCGCCAGCAGCCTTGGACAGGGGATGGAGACCCAGTACTTC. Residues: CASSLGQGMETQYF.

The chain links TRBV19 to TRBJ1-2; 11 bases fit TRBD1. V shed 5 bases and J 0 bases; nucleotides not matched to a gene: 14. In germline, CDR1 is LNHDA, CDR2 SQIVND (reference sequence). This CDR3 is built from 19 residues. CDR3 nucleotide sequence: TGTGCCAGTAGTCCATCCGGGACAGGGGGTGTTACGGCTAACTATGGCTACACCTTC. This gives the protein CASSPSGTGGVTANYGYTF.

J is TRBJ2-4 and V is TRBV29-1; TRBD1 matches 8 bases. CDR3 length equals 16 residues. CDR1 and CDR2 from the germline V gene are SQVTM and ANQGSEA. The junction had 6 bases not matched to a gene; V was cut back by 2 bases and J by 0 bases. In DNA, the CDR3 is TGCAGCGTTGAACTGAGCAGGGGGCGAGCCAAAAACATTCAGTACTTC. This gives the protein CSVELSRGRAKNIQYF.

The gene calls are TRBV29-1 and TRBJ2-5; 9 positions match TRBD1. The CDR3 has 14 amino acids. Germline assignment: CDR1 SQVTM and CDR2 ANQGSEA. The V gene end was trimmed by 7 bases and the J gene end by 1 base; junction bases not matched to a gene: 7. CDR3 sequence (DNA): TGCAGCGCCCGCCGGGACAGGGTCCAAGAGACCCAGTACTTC. Residues: CSARRDRVQETQYF. The variable domain in full, with the rest retrieved from reference TRBV29-1 and TRBJ2-5, is SAVISQKPSRDICQRGTSLTIQCQVDSQVTMMFWYRQQPGQSLTLIATANQGSEATYESGFVIDKFPISRPNLTFSTLTVSNMSPEDSSIYLCSARRDRVQETQYFGPGTRLLVL.

The chain recombines TRBV11-2 with TRBJ2-2; perhaps D is TRBD1 or TRBD2 (5 bases each). CDR1 and CDR2 (germline): SGHAT, FQNNGV. Between the trimmed V and J ends, which lost 3 bases and 8 bases, there was a span of 16 bases. The CDR3 is made up of 15 amino acids. CDR3 in DNA: TGTGCCAGCAGCTTCATGACGAGGGGCGAGGGGGAGCTGTTTTTT. This encodes CASSFMTRGEGELFF. Full variable domain (missing parts from reference TRBV11-2 and TRBJ2-2): EAGVAQSPRYKIIEKRQSVAFWCNPISGHATLYWYQQILGQGPKLLIQFQNNGVVDDSQLPKDRFSAERLKGVDSTLKIQPAKLEDSAVYLCASSFMTRGEGELFFGEGSRLTVL.

The gene calls are TRBV6-6 and TRBJ2-5, with TRBD2 matching over 12 bases. The CDR3 length is 14 residues. Trimming at V came to 2 bases and at J to 9 bases, leaving 4 bases not matched to a gene. Germline V gene lookup returns CDR1 MNHNY and CDR2 SVGAGI (reference sequence). The CDR3 DNA sequence: TGTGCCAGCAGTTACCCTAGCGGGAGGGATGCCCAGTACTTC. Protein product: CASSYPSGRDAQYF.

The chain carries TRBV10-3 and TRBJ2-3, with no clear D. Trimming took 6 bases from V and 0 from J, leaving 10 bases between them. The CDR3 loop spans 14 amino acids. Germline-derived CDR1 and CDR2 are ENHRY and SYGVKD. CDR3: CAIRGLLSTDTQYF. In nucleotides, the CDR3 is TGTGCCATCAGAGGGCTACTTAGCACAGATACGCAGTATTTT.

This clone was observed once. The rearrangement uses TRBV7-3 and TRBJ2-1, with D perhaps TRBD2 (5 bases). With 1 base removed from V and 1 base from J, the gap between germline ends came to 5 bases. Germline-derived CDR1 and CDR2 are SGHTA and FQGTGA. The CDR3 has 14 residues. The CDR3 sequence: CASSLIASYNEQFF. The CDR3 DNA follows: TGTGCCAGCAGCTTAATAGCGTCCTACAATGAGCAGTTCTTC.

V is TRBV4-3 and J is TRBJ2-1; TRBD2 matches at 12 bases. The germline gives CDR1 LGHNA, CDR2 YSLEER. This CDR3 has 15 amino acids. The ends lost 5 bases at V and 7 bases at J; junction bases unmatched: 6. The CDR3 coding sequence is TGCGCCAGCAGCTTGACTAGCGGGAGAGTGAATGAGCAGTTCTTC. Its translation: CASSLTSGRVNEQFF.

CDR3 region: CASSQASGSNYEQYF. The CDR3 bases are TGCGCCAGCAGCCAGGCTAGCGGGTCCAATTACGAGCAGTACTTC. This chain connects TRBV4-1 to TRBJ2-7, with 8 bases fitting TRBD2. The V gene's germline CDR1 is MGHRA and CDR2 YSYEKL. CDR3 size: 15 residues. With 3 bases clipped from V and 4 bases from J, the junction kept 8 bases outside the gene matches.

This rearrangement joins TRBV4-3 to TRBJ2-3, with 8 bases that match TRBD1. The CDR3 runs to 15 residues. Trimming at V came to 3 bases and at J to 6 bases, leaving 8 bases not matched to a gene. CDR1 is LGHNA and CDR2 is YSLEER in the germline V gene. The CDR3 nucleotides are TGCGCCAGCAGCCAGGGCAGGGGGCGAACGGATACGCAGTATTTT. This gives the protein CASSQGRGRTDTQYF.

The chain has TRBV6-5 and TRBJ1-4; D is uncertain. The CDR3 consists of 11 residues. V shed 7 bases and J shed 8 bases, with 8 bases lying between them. Germline values: CDR1 MNHEY, CDR2 SVGAGI. DNA of the CDR3: TGTGCCAGCACCGAGAGGGAAAAACTGTTTTTT. Amino acid sequence: CASTEREKLFF.

This chain joins TRBV6-1 and TRBJ1-2; no firm D call. V was trimmed by 7 bases and J by 2 bases, leaving 17 bases between them. CDR1 is MNHNS, CDR2 SASEGT, per germline. The CDR3 loop spans 15 amino acids. The CDR3 coding sequence is TGTGCCAGCACTCCGCTTGTCCACAACAACTATGGCTACACCTTC. It is translated as CASTPLVHNNYGYTF.

The chain uses TRBV18 and TRBJ2-3, with 7 bases identical to TRBD2. Unmatched junction bases numbered 5, after V lost 1 base and J lost 4 bases. Germline-derived CDR1 and CDR2 are KGHSH and LQKENI. The CDR3 extends over 15 amino acids. The CDR3, as DNA: TGTGCCAGCTCACCACGAGGACTAGTTTCAGATACGCAGTATTTT. This gives the protein CASSPRGLVSDTQYF. The entire variable domain, with the rest obtained from reference TRBV18 and TRBJ2-3, is as follows: NAGVMQNPRHLVRRRGQEARLRCSPMKGHSHVYWYRQLPEEGLKFMVYLQKENIIDESGMPKERFSAEFPKEGPSILRIQQVVRGDSAAYFCASSPRGLVSDTQYFGPGTRLTVL.

The V gene is TRBV5-4, the J gene TRBJ1-1; D is possibly TRBD1 (5 bases). The CDR3 spans 13 residues. V lost 7 bases and J lost 4, with 14 bases in between. Looked up from germline, CDR1 is SGHNT and CDR2 is YYREEE (reference sequence). This chain's CDR3 is CASLDLGVTEAFF. CDR3 coding DNA: TGTGCCAGCCTTGATTTGGGGGTCACTGAAGCTTTCTTT.

This sequence joins TRBV7-9 and TRBJ2-5; D call uncertain. Germline CDR1 and CDR2: SEHNR and FQNEAQ (reference sequence). The CDR3 is made up of 14 amino acids. V gave up 1 base and J gave up 4 bases, with 10 bases separating them. DNA of the CDR3: TGTGCCAGCAGCTTAGGTCTGGGTCTAGAGACCCAGTACTTC. This encodes CASSLGLGLETQYF.

The chain is built from TRBV6-5 and TRBJ2-3; D gene unclear. Per the germline V gene, CDR1 is MNHEY and CDR2 is SVGAGI. V lost 6 bases and J 4 bases, leaving 14 bases between the germline ends. This CDR3 has 14 residues. The CDR3: CASRSSGPPDTQYF. In DNA form, the CDR3 reads TGTGCCAGCAGGTCCTCCGGACCTCCAGATACGCAGTATTTT.

The chain recombines TRBV2 with TRBJ1-1, with 9 bases fitting TRBD1. The germline CDR1 and CDR2 sequences are SNHLY and FYNNEI. CDR3 length: 13 amino acids. With V trimmed by 6 bases and J by 5 bases, 4 bases remained unmatched. Here the CDR3 reads CASSDRGITEAFF. CDR3 bases: TGTGCCAGCAGCGACAGGGGGATAACTGAAGCTTTCTTT.